This T cell receptor beta chain was documented in a study of OX40 agonist ivuxolimab in advanced cancers. The CDR3 is 13 amino acids. Germline V lookup: CDR1 SQVTM, CDR2 ANQGSEA. The germline V and J ends were trimmed by 4 bases and 0 bases, with 10 bases remaining between them. The repertoire was sequenced with immunoSEQ multiplex PCR; TCRdb's copy has only in-frame clones and lacks some. The sample consists of roughly 89,000 clones, about 82% of them appearing once. This TCR was recovered from an adult with an advanced solid tumor such as melanoma, head and neck, liver or kidney cancer. The V call is TRBV29-1, the J call TRBJ2-7, with no clear D. The specimen was CD4+ or CD8+ T cells sorted from blood, collected in a trial of the OX40 agonist ivuxolimab. The chain's CDR3 is CSVGSETSYEQYF. For the CDR3, the DNA is TGCAGCGTTGGGTCGGAAACCTCCTACGAGCAGTACTTC.